This T cell receptor beta chain originates from a study of blood T cell repertoires in COVID-19. Study summary: Acute and convalescent COVID-19 samples came from the United States, Italy and Spain. T cells, B-cell-depleted T cells, or PBMCs supplied cDNA or gDNA.

After removal of 1 base from V and 7 bases from J, the junction contained 9 bases not matched to a gene. This CDR3 region has 16 residues. Looked up from germline, CDR1 is SGHAT and CDR2 is FQNNGV. Authors' data handling: The authors estimated nucleated cell counts from reference gene primer amplification. Using immunoSEQ multiplex PCR, the repertoire was profiled, and TCRdb retains in-frame clones only, with some absent. V and J calls and clone size are as listed in that table; D and trimming were resolved from the DNA. The repertoire holds 35,000 to 50,000 clones, around 90% seen once, with 9.6% in the top ten.

Sequences were obtained from peripheral blood. The chain employs TRBV11-2 and TRBJ2-1, with TRBD2 matching over 8 bases. This clonotype was obtained from an elderly woman with active COVID-19. The chain's CDR3 is CASSLGVGGAGNEQFF. Here the CDR3 DNA reads TGTGCCAGCAGCTTAGGAGTCGGGGGGGCCGGGAATGAGCAGTTCTTC.